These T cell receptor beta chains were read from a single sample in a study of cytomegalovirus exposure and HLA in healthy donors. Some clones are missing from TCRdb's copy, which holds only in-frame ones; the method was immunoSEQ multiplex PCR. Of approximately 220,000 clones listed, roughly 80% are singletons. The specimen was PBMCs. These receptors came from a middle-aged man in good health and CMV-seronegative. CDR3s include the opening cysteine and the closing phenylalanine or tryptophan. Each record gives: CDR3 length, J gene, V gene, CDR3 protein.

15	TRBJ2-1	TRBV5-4	CASSLVVAGVDEQFF
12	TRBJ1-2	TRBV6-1	CASIITAYGYTF
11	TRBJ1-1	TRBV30	CVWSRGSEAFF
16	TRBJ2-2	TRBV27	CASSLTGTGNTGELFF
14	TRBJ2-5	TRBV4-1	CASSHTGGRETQYF
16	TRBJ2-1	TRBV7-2	CASSSLTGEKYNEQFF
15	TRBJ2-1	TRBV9	CASSVAERESNEQFF
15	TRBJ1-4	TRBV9	CASSVGTGFYEKLFF
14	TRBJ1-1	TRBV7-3	CASSPSRGGTEAFF
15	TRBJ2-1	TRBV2	CASSTDRVPASEQFF
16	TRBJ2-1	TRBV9	CASSLTGTRIYNEQFF
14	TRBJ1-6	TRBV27	CASSLAGGNSPLHF
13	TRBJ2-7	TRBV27	CASSLSRATEQYF
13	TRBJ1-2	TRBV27	CASSCQGCYGYTF
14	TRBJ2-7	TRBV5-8	CASSSRDTDYEQYF
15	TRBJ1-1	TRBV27	CASSLGFLGDTEAFF
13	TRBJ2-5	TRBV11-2	CASSDPGEETQYF
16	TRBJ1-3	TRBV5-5	CASSLGQAISGNTIYF
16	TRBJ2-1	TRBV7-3	CASNHPGDGGGNEQFF
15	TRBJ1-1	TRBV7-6	CASSLRQGWYTEAFF
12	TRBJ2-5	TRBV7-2	CASSLQRETQYF
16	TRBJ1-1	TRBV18	CASSPQSGALDTEAFF
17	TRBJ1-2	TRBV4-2	CASSQDGGQMFNYGYTF
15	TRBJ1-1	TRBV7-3	CASSPLGREGTEAFF
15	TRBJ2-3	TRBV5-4	CASSLSSGATDTQYF
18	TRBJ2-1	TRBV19	CASSLGWRGKGSYNEQFF
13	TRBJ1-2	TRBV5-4	CASSFDRGGGYTF
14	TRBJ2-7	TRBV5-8	CASSWTSDGNEQYF
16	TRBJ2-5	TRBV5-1	CASSFTSGGARETQYF
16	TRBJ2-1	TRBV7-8	CASSVRAGTRNNEQFF
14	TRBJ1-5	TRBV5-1	CASSLGESNQPQHF
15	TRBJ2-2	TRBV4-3	CASSLSGSGAGELFF
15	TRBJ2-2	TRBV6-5	CASTRRTGGTGELFF
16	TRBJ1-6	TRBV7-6	CASSLGRTGVQSPLHF
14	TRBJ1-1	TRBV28	CASSPPGPRTEAFF
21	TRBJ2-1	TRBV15	CATSRASGLASGQSSYNEQFF
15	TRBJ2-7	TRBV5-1	CASSFPGTALYEQYF
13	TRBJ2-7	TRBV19	CASSADRAGEQYF
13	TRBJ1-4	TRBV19	CASSIARLEKLFF
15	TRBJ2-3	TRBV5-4	CASRISGGELDTQYF
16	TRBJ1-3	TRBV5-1	CASSRVSPSSGNTIYF
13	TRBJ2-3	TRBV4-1	CASSRPAGDTQYF
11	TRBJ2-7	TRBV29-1	CSVESRYEQYF
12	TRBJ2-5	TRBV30	CAWSGSGETQYF
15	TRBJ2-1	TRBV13	CASSSRTSGYNEQFF
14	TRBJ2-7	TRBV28	CASSLWGQENEQYF
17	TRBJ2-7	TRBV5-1	CASSLATGRGTTYEQYF
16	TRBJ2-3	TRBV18	CASSRRATPSTDTQYF
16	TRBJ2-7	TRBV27	CASSFFVGGHLHEQYF
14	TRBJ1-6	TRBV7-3	CASSLGTVGSPLHF
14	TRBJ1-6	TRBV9	CASSVYGQGKLLHF
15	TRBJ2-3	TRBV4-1	CASSRGTGDSDTQYF
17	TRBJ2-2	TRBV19	CASSVGLAYGATGELFF
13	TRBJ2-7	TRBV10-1	CASSLGSSYEQYF